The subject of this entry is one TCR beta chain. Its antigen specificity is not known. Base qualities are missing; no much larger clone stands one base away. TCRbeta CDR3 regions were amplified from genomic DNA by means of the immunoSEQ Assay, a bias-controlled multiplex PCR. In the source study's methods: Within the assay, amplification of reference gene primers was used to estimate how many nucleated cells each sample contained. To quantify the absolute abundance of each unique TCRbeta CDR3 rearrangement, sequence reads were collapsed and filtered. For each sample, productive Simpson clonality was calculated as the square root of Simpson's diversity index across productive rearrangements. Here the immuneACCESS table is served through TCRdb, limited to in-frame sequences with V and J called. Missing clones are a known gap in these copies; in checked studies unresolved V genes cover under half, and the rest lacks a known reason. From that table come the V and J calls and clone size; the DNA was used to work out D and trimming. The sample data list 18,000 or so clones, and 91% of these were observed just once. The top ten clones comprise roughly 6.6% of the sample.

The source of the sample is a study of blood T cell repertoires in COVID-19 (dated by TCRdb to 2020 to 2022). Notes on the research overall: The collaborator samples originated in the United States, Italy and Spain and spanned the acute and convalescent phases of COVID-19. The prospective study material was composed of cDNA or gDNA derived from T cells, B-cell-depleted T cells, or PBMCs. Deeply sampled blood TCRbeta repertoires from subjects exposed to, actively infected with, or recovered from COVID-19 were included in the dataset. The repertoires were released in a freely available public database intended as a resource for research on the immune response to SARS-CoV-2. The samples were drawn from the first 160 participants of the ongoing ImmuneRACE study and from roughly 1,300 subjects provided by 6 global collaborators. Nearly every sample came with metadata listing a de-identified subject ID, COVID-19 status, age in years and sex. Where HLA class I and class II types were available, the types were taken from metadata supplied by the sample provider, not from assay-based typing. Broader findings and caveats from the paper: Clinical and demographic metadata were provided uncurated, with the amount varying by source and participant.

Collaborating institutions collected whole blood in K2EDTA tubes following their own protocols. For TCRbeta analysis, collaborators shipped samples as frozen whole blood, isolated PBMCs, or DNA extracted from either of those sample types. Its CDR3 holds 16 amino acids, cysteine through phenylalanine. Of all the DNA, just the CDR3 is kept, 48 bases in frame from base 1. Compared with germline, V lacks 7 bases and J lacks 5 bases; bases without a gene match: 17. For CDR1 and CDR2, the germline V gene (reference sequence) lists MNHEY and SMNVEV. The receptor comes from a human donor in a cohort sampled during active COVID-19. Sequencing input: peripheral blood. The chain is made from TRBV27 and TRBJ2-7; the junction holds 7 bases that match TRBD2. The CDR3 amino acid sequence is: CASISLAAGEYNEQYF. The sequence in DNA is TGTGCCAGCATATCTCTAGCGGCGGGAGAATATAACGAGCAGTACTTC.